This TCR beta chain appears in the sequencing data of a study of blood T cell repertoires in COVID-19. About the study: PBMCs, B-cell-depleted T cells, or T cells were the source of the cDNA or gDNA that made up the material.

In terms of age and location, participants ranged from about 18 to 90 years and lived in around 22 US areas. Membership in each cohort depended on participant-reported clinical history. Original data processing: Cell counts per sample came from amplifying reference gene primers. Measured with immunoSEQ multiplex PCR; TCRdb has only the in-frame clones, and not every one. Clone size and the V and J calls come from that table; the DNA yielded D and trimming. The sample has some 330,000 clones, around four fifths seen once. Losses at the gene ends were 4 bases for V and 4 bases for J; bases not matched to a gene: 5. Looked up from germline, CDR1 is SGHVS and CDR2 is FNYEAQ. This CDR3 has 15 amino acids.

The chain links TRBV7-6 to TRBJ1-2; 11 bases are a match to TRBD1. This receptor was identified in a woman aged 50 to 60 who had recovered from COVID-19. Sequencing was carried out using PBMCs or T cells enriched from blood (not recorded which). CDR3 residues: CASSSGTGGAYGYTF. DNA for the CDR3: TGTGCCAGCAGCTCGGGGACAGGGGGTGCCTATGGCTACACCTTC.